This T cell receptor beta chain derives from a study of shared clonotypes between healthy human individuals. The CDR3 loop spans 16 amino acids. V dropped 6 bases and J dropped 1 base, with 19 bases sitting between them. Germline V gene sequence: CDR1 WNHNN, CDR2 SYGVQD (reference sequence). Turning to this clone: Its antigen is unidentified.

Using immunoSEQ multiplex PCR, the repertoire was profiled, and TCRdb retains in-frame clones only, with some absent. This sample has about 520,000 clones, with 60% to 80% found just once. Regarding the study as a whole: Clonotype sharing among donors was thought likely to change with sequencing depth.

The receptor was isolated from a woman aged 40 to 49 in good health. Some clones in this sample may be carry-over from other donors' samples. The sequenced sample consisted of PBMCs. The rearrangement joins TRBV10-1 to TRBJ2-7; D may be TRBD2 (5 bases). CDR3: CASRRCERRTSYEQYF. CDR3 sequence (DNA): TGCGCCAGCAGGAGATGTGAGCGGAGAACGTCCTACGAGCAGTACTTC.